This T cell receptor (beta chain) was found in a study of cytomegalovirus exposure and HLA in healthy donors. Study at large: In an earlier analysis, 95 million to 130 million unique TCR beta sequences were found from some 180 million T cells. Of 300 to 450 genotyped donors, 70% to 85% clustered with self-reported Caucasian donors.

Study observations and caveats: Trimming of TCR beta V- and J-genes showed a link, identified in a later analysis, to a missense DCLRE1C variant.

With respect to this clone: Its specificity is not known.

Unmatched junction bases numbered 4, after V lost 3 bases and J lost 5 bases. CDR1 and CDR2 from the germline V gene are SGHNT and YYREEE (reference sequence). There are 16 residues in the CDR3. The PCR made use of 60 Vbeta and 13 Jbeta primers. The repertoire was sequenced with immunoSEQ multiplex PCR; TCRdb's copy has only in-frame clones and lacks some. The data show approximately 190,000 clones, 70% to 80% seen once. The chain recombines TRBV5-4 with TRBJ2-5; 16 nucleotides match TRBD2. This receptor was identified in a young woman in good health and CMV-seropositive. What was sequenced was PBMCs. CDR3 in DNA: TGTGCCAGCAGCTCGGGACTAGCGGGGGGGCCTGAGACCCAGTACTTC. Translated, it gives CASSSGLAGGPETQYF.